Described below is a single T cell receptor beta chain sequence and its context. The antigen remains undetermined. Time point of the sample: week 23, last vaccination. The content of each vaccine dose was 300 ug of mutant IDH1 20-mer peptide, and topical imiquimod accompanied it. Per germline, CDR1 SGHDN and CDR2 FVKESK. The V and J ends lost 3 bases and 13 bases respectively, with 18 bases between them. The CDR3 length is 13 residues. This specimen comes from a study of a mutant IDH1 vaccine in newly diagnosed glioma. The data were produced by immunoSEQ multiplex PCR, yet TCRdb's version contains in-frame clones alone and is incomplete. The sample includes about 65,000 clones, 70% to 90% of them seen just once.

This specimen consisted of PBMCs, obtained from a glioma patient whose treatment included an IDH1 peptide vaccine. This sequence joins TRBV14 and TRBJ2-5; weak D call: TRBD1 (5 bases). This sequence originates from a man aged 30-40 years with glioma. CDR3 protein: CASSHAGMGSRYF. The CDR3 coding sequence is TGTGCCAGCAGCCACGCAGGGATGGGTTCAAGGTACTTC.